This T cell receptor (beta chain) was found in a study of tumor-infiltrating lymphocytes in primary liver carcinoma. Looking at the study overall: Ages ranged from 30 to 69, with HCC or mixed HCC-cholangiocarcinoma. Roughly 3.65 to 7.13 million productive TCRbeta reads came from each sample, comparable across tissue types.

About this clonotype itself: This may come from a read error, since a much larger clone is one base off.

Looked up from germline, CDR1 is SGHNT and CDR2 is YYREEE (reference sequence). The CDR3 is 16 amino acids. Starting material for RNA and DNA co-extraction consisted of roughly 17-31 mg of unsorted bulk tissue. Using a constant-region primer together with ProtoScript II reverse transcriptase, TCR beta cDNA was made from 450 to 600 ng of total RNA. Slightly modified ARM-PCR served as the procedure for the TCR beta libraries. These libraries came from three rounds of nested multiplex PCR. The two initial PCR rounds, nine to eleven cycles each, used TRBV1-TRBV30 forward and C-beta reverse primers. TCRdb independently ran MiXCR on the multiplex PCR reads; one entry per CDR3 protein. The sample lists 100,000 to 150,000 distinct CDR3 sequences; around 64% were seen once.

Sequenced: liver tumor tissue from sampling region 3. The subset here: tumor region T3, left-lateral pole. This chain uses TRBV5-4 with TRBJ2-1; 8 bases agree with TRBD2. This receptor was taken from a woman aged 55 to 70 with primary liver carcinoma and hepatitis B virus infection. CDR3: CASSLAGTRGTFEEFF. Here the CDR3 DNA reads TGTGCCAGCAGCTTGGCTGGGACTAGGGGGACGTTTGAGGAGTTCTTC.